The next 8 T cell receptor beta chains were all read from a single sample in a study of blood T cell repertoires in COVID-19. Clones were sequenced by immunoSEQ multiplex PCR, and TCRdb holds only the in-frame ones, with some missing. The repertoire holds around 220,000 clones, about 91% seen once, with roughly 14% in the top ten. The sequencing input was PBMCs or T cells enriched from blood (not recorded which). The receptors derive from a woman between 45 and 65 years old with acute COVID-19.

The rearrangement links TRBV27 to TRBJ2-3; the D gene is possibly TRBD1 (6 bases). V was clipped by 6 bases and J by 2 bases, with 18 bases between them. Germline CDR1 is MNHEY and CDR2 is SMNVEV (reference sequence). The CDR3 is 16 amino acids. CDR3 nucleotide sequence: TGTGCCAGCAGCACTTATGAGACAGGTTTCACAGATACGCAGTATTTT. Translated: CASSTYETGFTDTQYF.

This clone was observed once. The chain has TRBV5-4 and TRBJ1-4; a weak D match, TRBD1 (5 bases). The CDR3 extends over 15 amino acids. Germline-derived CDR1 and CDR2 are SGHNT and YYREEE (reference sequence). The germline V and J ends were trimmed by 2 bases and 4 bases, with 12 bases remaining between them. The CDR3 loop reads CASSFGGDGNEKLFF. The CDR3 region has the DNA TGTGCCAGCAGCTTTGGGGGGGACGGTAATGAAAAACTGTTTTTT.

V is TRBV27 and J is TRBJ1-3; the D is unclear. Germline values: CDR1 MNHEY, CDR2 SMNVEV (reference sequence). Trimming pared 6 bases from V and 7 bases from J, leaving 13 bases between. The length of the CDR3 is 13 residues. CDR3 DNA: TGTGCCAGCAGCCCCCTTAACTATAACACCATATATTTT. Its translation: CASSPLNYNTIYF.

The chain carries TRBV7-2 and TRBJ1-2; TRBD1 is a possible D gene (6 bases). Deletions cut 5 bases from V and 4 bases from J, with 17 bases between. Per the germline V gene, CDR1 is SGHTA and CDR2 is FQGNSA. The CDR3 is 15 amino acids. Here the CDR3 DNA reads TGTGCCAGCAGCGAAGGCGGGGGCTGGGGCTATGGCTACACCTTC. Residues: CASSEGGGWGYGYTF.

The rearrangement joins TRBV27 to TRBJ2-3; possible D gene TRBD1, 6 bases. Between the trimmed V and J ends, which lost 8 bases and 0 bases, there was a span of 12 bases. Germline V gives CDR1 MNHEY, CDR2 SMNVEV (reference sequence). The CDR3 consists of 14 residues. The CDR3 nucleotides are TGTGCCAGCTGCCAGGGGAAAAGCACAGATACGCAGTATTTT. Translation gives CASCQGKSTDTQYF.

The V call is TRBV9, the J call TRBJ1-1, with 10 positions matching TRBD1. The V and J ends lost 3 bases and 4 bases, in that order; junction bases with no gene match: 6. Germline V gene lookup returns CDR1 SGDLS and CDR2 YYNGEE. This CDR3 has 15 residues. The CDR3, as DNA: TGTGCCAGCAGCGACTTGACAGGGGGCTTCACTGAAGCTTTCTTT. Amino acids: CASSDLTGGFTEAFF.

CDR3 sequence reads: CASRGLDDYEQYF. The CDR3 bases are TGTGCCAGCCGCGGACTAGACGACTACGAGCAGTACTTC. V gene TRBV19 combines with J gene TRBJ2-7; 7 bases line up with TRBD2. The V gene's germline CDR1 is LNHDA and CDR2 SQIVND (reference sequence). This CDR3 region has 13 residues. Trimming cost V 9 bases and J 3 bases; bases outside gene matches: 8.

The rearrangement joins TRBV12-3 or TRBV12-4 to TRBJ2-5; tentative D call: TRBD2 (6 bases). Trimming stripped 7 bases from V and 9 bases from J, with 18 bases between. The CDR3 runs to 13 residues. The DNA of the CDR3 is TGTGCCAGCACTCTATCCGGGAGTGGGGCCCAGTACTTC. Amino acid sequence: CASTLSGSGAQYF.